What follows is one TCR beta chain and its context. The target antigen is unknown. TCRdb re-derived calls from the RACE reads in MiXCR, one entry per CDR3 protein. The top ten hold 1.2% of the sample, which has fewer than 300,000 distinct CDR3 sequences, approximately 7.5% seen once. Indicated time point: pre-sensitization, week 0. Indicated treatment: therapeutic diphenylcyclopropenone sensitization with weekly scalp DPC. The sample is drawn from a study of human T cells and chemical hapten exposure. Findings and limits, study-wide: It was expanded TCRs that formed significantly more large CDR3 similarity clusters than controls did.

The CDR3 extends over 17 amino acids. Germline assignment: CDR1 LNHNV and CDR2 YYDKDF (reference sequence). V shed 5 bases, J shed 4 bases, and the junction held 10 bases outside the gene matches. The sequence was obtained from a man between 18 and 35 years old with alopecia areata. Some clones in this sample may be carry-over from other donors' samples. The sequences come from whole blood, collected in connection with sensitization to the hapten diphenylcyclopropenone (DPC). The V and J genes are TRBV15 and TRBJ2-3, with TRBD2 matching 12 bases. The CDR3 spells CATSAPGTSGRSDTQYF. In DNA form, the CDR3 reads TGTGCCACCAGCGCCCCAGGGACTAGCGGGCGTTCAGATACGCAGTATTTT.